The 2 T cell receptor beta chains presented below share a single source sample, sequenced in a study of cytomegalovirus exposure and HLA in healthy donors. Primers for the PCR totalled 60 Vbeta and 13 Jbeta. The data were produced by immunoSEQ multiplex PCR, yet TCRdb's version contains in-frame clones alone and is incomplete. The sample includes more than 95,000 clones, approximately 69% of them seen just once. The sample comprised PBMCs. These receptors all come from a man under 40 in good health and CMV-seronegative.

The V call is TRBV11-1, the J call TRBJ2-3; 9 nucleotides agree with TRBD1. Germline V gene data show CDR1 as SGHAT and CDR2 as FQDESV (reference sequence). The CDR3 has 15 residues. The trim removed 4 bases at V and 3 bases at J, leaving 5 bases unmatched. The CDR3: CASSSGDRATDTQYF. The DNA for the CDR3 is TGTGCCAGCAGCTCCGGGGACAGGGCTACAGATACGCAGTATTTT.

J is TRBJ1-4 and V is TRBV5-1; TRBD1 agrees at 9 bases. This CDR3 has 15 amino acids. The trim removed 4 bases at V and 5 bases at J, leaving 6 bases unmatched. Per germline, CDR1 SGHRS and CDR2 YFSETQ. CDR3 DNA: TGCGCCAGCAGCCCGTCCGGGACAGGGAATGAAAAACTGTTTTTT. It encodes CASSPSGTGNEKLFF.